The 32 T cell receptor beta chains below come from one sample, sequenced in a study of blood T cells in healthy people across ages. Using a J-beta primer mix together with a sample-barcoded 5' primer, a second PCR was run for about 6 to 12 cycles. MiXCR, run by TCRdb on the 5' RACE reads, gives a single entry per CDR3 protein. This table holds 600,000 to 1,000,000 distinct CDR3 sequences, 20% to 25% found once. A further study also used this sample, focusing on T cells of mothers and their children.

The specimen sequenced was blood. All receptors derive from a boy aged 5-17 years in good health.

The J gene is TRBJ2-7, the V gene TRBV30, with unresolved D. The V gene's germline CDR1 is GTSNPN and CDR2 SVGIG (reference sequence). V shed 0 bases and J shed 4 bases, with 10 bases lying between them. The CDR3 sequence is 13 residues long. CDR3 residues: CAWSVALDYEQYF. The CDR3 DNA sequence: TGTGCCTGGAGTGTAGCTCTGGATTACGAGCAGTACTTC.

This clonotype has more than one count but fewer than ten. V and J are TRBV19 and TRBJ1-5; D gene unclear. V was shortened by 6 bases and J by 0 bases, with 9 bases between the two germline ends. The CDR3 is 14 residues long. Germline assignment: CDR1 LNHDA and CDR2 SQIVND (reference sequence). This chain's CDR3 is CASSDGISNQPQHF. The CDR3 DNA reads as TGTGCCAGTAGCGACGGTATTAGCAATCAGCCCCAGCATTTT.

This rearrangement joins TRBV12-3 or TRBV12-4 to TRBJ2-5, with no clear D. The end of the DNA fits TRBJ2-7 better, so the J call may be wrong. The CDR3 is 13 residues long. CDR3 DNA sequence: TGTGCCAGCAGTTTAGCCGTAGGCTACGAGCAGTACTTC. It yields the protein CASSLAVGYEQYF.

This clonotype came up a few times. The CDR3 DNA reads as TGTGCCAGCAGCTCGGGGACAGGGGGGAGTGAGCAGTTCTTC. Protein product: CASSSGTGGSEQFF. The J gene is TRBJ2-5, the V gene TRBV7-2, with 11 bases identical to TRBD1. With the DNA end fitting TRBJ2-1 better, the J assignment may be wrong. This CDR3 spans 14 amino acids. Germline V CDR1 and CDR2: SGHTA, FQGNSA.

The chain recombines TRBV7-8 with TRBJ2-7; 8 bases line up with TRBD1. Germline lookup yields CDR1 SGHVS and CDR2 FQNEAQ. J was trimmed by 0 bases and V by 2 bases; bases with no gene match: 6. There are 16 residues in the CDR3. The CDR3 sequence is CASSLIWDRSSYEQYF. CDR3 sequence (DNA): TGTGCCAGCAGCTTAATTTGGGACAGGAGCTCCTACGAGCAGTACTTC.

The V and J genes are TRBV7-9 and TRBJ2-5; a weak D match, TRBD2 (5 bases). CDR3 size: 14 residues. The V end lost 3 bases, the J end lost 5 bases, and 13 bases lay between the germline ends. Germline CDR1 SEHNR, CDR2 FQNEAQ (reference sequence). DNA for the CDR3: TGTGCCAGCAGCTTTTCCCCTAGCAGGGAGACCCAGTACTTC. This gives the protein CASSFSPSRETQYF.

Remarks on this clonotype: This may be a read error: a much more frequent sequence differs by one nucleotide. The V call is TRBV7-9, the J call TRBJ2-5; 10 bases agree with TRBD1. Germline V gene sequence: CDR1 SEHNR, CDR2 FQNEAQ (reference sequence). Unmatched junction bases numbered 10, after V lost 7 bases and J lost 5 bases. CDR3 length equals 15 residues. CDR3 residues: CASIPGQGLFETQYF. The CDR3 nucleotides read TGTGCCAGCATCCCGGGACAGGGGCTTTTCGAGACCCAGTACTTC.

V usage is TRBV12-3 or TRBV12-4 and J usage is TRBJ1-1; 12 bases agree with TRBD1. This CDR3 is built from 15 residues. V lost 6 bases to trimming and J lost 1 base; unmatched junction nucleotides: 3. Here the CDR3 DNA reads TGTGCCAGCAGGGCGGGACAGGGGGCGAACACTGAAGCTTTCTTT. Its protein is CASRAGQGANTEAFF.

This clonotype was observed a handful of times. This chain uses TRBV27 with TRBJ2-7; 12 bases line up with TRBD1. The CDR3 loop spans 16 amino acids. The germline V gene encodes CDR1 MNHEY and CDR2 SMNVEV (reference sequence). V was clipped by 4 bases and J by 4 bases; unmatched bases: 8. CDR3: CASSSAGQGAVYEQYF. The CDR3 DNA sequence: TGTGCCAGCAGTTCGGCGGGACAGGGGGCAGTATACGAGCAGTACTTC.

The table lists this clonotype with a few counts. The CDR3 nucleotides read TGTGCCAGCAGCCAGATGTATTCCGGGACAGGACCCTACGAGCAGTACTTC. As protein: CASSQMYSGTGPYEQYF. The gene calls are TRBV14 and TRBJ2-1; 8 bases align to TRBD1. The better agreement between TRBJ2-7 and the DNA end casts doubt on the J call. CDR1 is SGHDN, CDR2 FVKESK, per germline. The CDR3 contains 17 residues.

The CDR3 DNA sequence: TGCAGTGCTCGCCCCGCGGGACCTGAAAAACTGTTTTTT. The encoded protein is CSARPAGPEKLFF. The chain carries TRBV20-1 and TRBJ1-4; maybe TRBD1 (5 bases). The germline V gene has CDR1 DFQATT and CDR2 SNEGSKA (reference sequence). The CDR3 extends over 13 amino acids. Trimming shortened V by 5 bases and J by 7 bases, and 14 bases separated the two germline ends.

The V gene is TRBV6-5, the J gene TRBJ2-1; 8 positions match TRBD2. V was clipped by 2 bases and J by 9 bases; unmatched bases: 15. The germline CDR1 and CDR2 sequences are MNHEY and SVGAGI. The CDR3 contains 17 residues. CDR3 DNA: TGTGCCAGCAGTTACGGGACTAGTGGGGGCCCGAAGGGTGAGCAGTTCTTC. It is translated as CASSYGTSGGPKGEQFF.

This rearrangement joins TRBV25-1 to TRBJ2-5; 8 bases fit TRBD2. The better agreement between TRBJ2-7 and the DNA end casts doubt on the J call. The length of the CDR3 is 15 residues. Germline V gives CDR1 MGHDK, CDR2 SYGVNS. CDR3 in DNA: TGTGCCAGCAGTGAATTGACGGGGGGGCCGCTCGAGCAGTACTTC. This sequence encodes CASSELTGGPLEQYF.

V and J are TRBV28 and TRBJ1-2; 9 bases agree with TRBD1. CDR1 is MDHEN and CDR2 is SYDVKM in the germline V gene. The CDR3 has 16 residues. V gave up 3 bases and J gave up 3 bases; unmatched junction bases: 8. The CDR3 DNA sequence: TGTGCCAGCAGTTTGCCACTACAGGGGGCCTACTATGGCTACACCTTC. Translated: CASSLPLQGAYYGYTF.

Many counts were recorded for this clonotype. This chain uses TRBV6-5 with TRBJ2-1; D unresolved. Germline CDR1 and CDR2: MNHEY and SVGAGI. The V and J ends lost 6 bases and 0 bases respectively, with 15 bases between them. This CDR3 contains 16 residues. Written as DNA, the CDR3 is TGTGCCAGCAGCCCAGGACCACCAAGCTCCTACAATGAGCAGTTCTTC. Protein product: CASSPGPPSSYNEQFF.

The chain uses TRBV6-6 and TRBJ2-3; TRBD1 matches 7 bases. Germline lookup yields CDR1 MNHNY and CDR2 SVGAGI (reference sequence). V lost 7 bases to trimming and J lost 0 bases; unmatched junction nucleotides: 1. CDR3 length: 13 residues. The CDR3 loop is CASKGASTDTQYF. The DNA of the CDR3 is TGTGCCAGCAAGGGGGCGAGCACAGATACGCAGTATTTT.

This clonotype came up a few times. The chain links TRBV5-1 to TRBJ2-1; 8 bases fit TRBD2. V gave up 5 bases and J gave up 2 bases; unmatched junction bases: 3. Germline V CDR1 and CDR2: SGHRS, YFSETQ. This CDR3 has 14 residues. CDR3 residues: CASRQREPYNEQFF. CDR3 bases: TGCGCCAGCAGGCAGCGGGAGCCCTACAATGAGCAGTTCTTC.

This clonotype has just a few counts. The rearrangement links TRBV5-1 to TRBJ1-1; D remains unclear. The CDR3 has 13 amino acids. V was clipped by 0 bases and J by 11 bases, with 14 bases between them. The germline V gene has CDR1 SGHRS and CDR2 YFSETQ. In DNA, the CDR3 is TGCGCCAGCAGCTTGGCCGGCCGTTCGGTCGCTTTCTTT. This sequence encodes CASSLAGRSVAFF. The whole variable domain, filled in from reference TRBV5-1 and TRBJ1-1, reads KAGVTQTPRYLIKTRGQQVTLSCSPISGHRSVSWYQQTPGQGLQFLFEYFSETQRNKGNFPGRFSGRQFSNSRSEMNVSTLELGDSALYLCASSLAGRSVAFFGQGTRLTVV.

The rearrangement links TRBV5-6 to TRBJ1-2, with D perhaps matching TRBD1 (6 bases). V lost 0 bases and J lost 2, with 14 bases in between. From germline, CDR1 is SGHDT and CDR2 YYEEEE. This CDR3 region has 16 residues. CDR3 in DNA: TGTGCCAGCAGCTTGGAACGTTGGGACACCAACTATGGCTACACCTTC. It specifies CASSLERWDTNYGYTF.

This rearrangement joins TRBV4-3 to TRBJ1-1; D might be TRBD1 (5 bases). The CDR3 contains 14 residues. V was clipped by 3 bases and J by 6 bases, with 14 bases between them. CDR1 is LGHNA and CDR2 is YSLEER in the germline V gene. The CDR3 sequence is CASSQLVGTPEAFF. CDR3 nucleotides: TGCGCCAGCAGCCAGTTGGTCGGGACTCCTGAAGCTTTCTTT.

This chain connects TRBV27 to TRBJ2-5; TRBD1 aligns across 7 bases. Matching the DNA end better, TRBJ2-1 makes the J call doubtful. Germline V lookup: CDR1 MNHEY, CDR2 SMNVEV (reference sequence). This CDR3 has 15 residues. CDR3 amino acids: CASRGDRDEGSEQFF. The CDR3 DNA reads TGTGCCAGCAGAGGAGACAGGGACGAGGGCAGTGAGCAGTTCTTC.

This clonotype has just a few counts. The chain uses TRBV27 and TRBJ2-5; TRBD1 aligns across 8 bases. Near its end, the DNA agrees better with TRBJ2-7, so the J call may be wrong. CDR1 MNHEY and CDR2 SMNVEV come from the germline V gene (reference sequence). The CDR3 covers 17 residues. The CDR3 region is CASSLSMGRGLTHEQYF. CDR3 bases: TGTGCCAGCAGTTTATCGATGGGCAGGGGGCTTACCCACGAGCAGTACTTC.

This clonotype was seen only a few times. The chain's CDR3 is CAVRASGDTGELFF. The CDR3 nucleotides read TGTGCGGTACGGGCTAGCGGGGATACCGGGGAGCTGTTTTTT. The rearrangement links TRBV28 to TRBJ2-2; TRBD2 matches 9 bases. Germline loops: CDR1 MDHEN, CDR2 SYDVKM. The CDR3 is made up of 14 amino acids.

This clonotype was observed a single time. The rearrangement uses TRBV6-2 or TRBV6-3 and TRBJ2-2; D not certain. The CDR3 totals 14 residues. The germline gives CDR1 MNHEY, CDR2 SVGEGT. The germline V and J ends were trimmed by 4 bases and 4 bases, with 10 bases remaining between them. Here the CDR3 DNA reads TGTGCCAGCAGTTCGACAATCTTCACCGGGGAGCTGTTTTTT. It yields the protein CASSSTIFTGELFF.

This sequence joins TRBV5-6 and TRBJ2-5, with 8 bases lining up with TRBD1. In germline, CDR1 is SGHDT, CDR2 YYEEEE. The CDR3 has 15 amino acids. J gave up 0 bases and V 4 bases, and 5 bases lay outside the gene matches. The CDR3 spells CASSLRGHDQETQYF. In DNA form, the CDR3 reads TGTGCCAGCAGCCTCAGGGGGCATGACCAAGAGACCCAGTACTTC.

The chain links TRBV30 to TRBJ1-3; no clear D. This CDR3 is 14 amino acids long. V lost 3 bases and J 0 bases, leaving 9 bases between the germline ends. The germline V gene encodes CDR1 GTSNPN and CDR2 SVGIG (reference sequence). CDR3 loop: CAWSPGGSGNTIYF. The CDR3 DNA follows: TGTGCCTGGAGCCCCGGTGGCTCTGGAAACACCATATATTTT. Full variable domain (rest looked up from reference TRBV30 and TRBJ1-3): SQTIHQWPATLVQPVGSPLSLECTVEGTSNPNLYWYRQAAGRGLQLLFYSVGIGQISSEVPQNLSASRPQDRQFILSSKKLLLSDSGFYLCAWSPGGSGNTIYFGEGSWLTVV.

V is TRBV6-5 and J is TRBJ1-2; D perhaps matches TRBD1 (5 bases). V lost 6 bases, J lost 6 bases, and 17 bases lay in between. CDR1 and CDR2 (germline): MNHEY, SVGAGI. The CDR3 sequence is 14 residues long. This CDR3 is CASSRTFDPHGYTF. CDR3 in DNA: TGTGCCAGCAGCAGGACATTCGACCCCCATGGCTACACCTTC.

This clonotype was counted once. V usage is TRBV28 and J usage is TRBJ2-5, with TRBD1 as a possible D gene (5 bases). The J call may be mistaken, given a closer DNA end match to TRBJ2-7. The CDR3 totals 17 residues. The germline CDR1 and CDR2 sequences are MDHEN and SYDVKM. CDR3 sequence (DNA): TGTGCCAGCAGTTTCGGGTCGTCAGGGCGGCCATCCTACGAGCAGTACTTC. Its translation: CASSFGSSGRPSYEQYF.

The chain is built from TRBV20-1 and TRBJ2-3; 11 bases are shared with TRBD2. The CDR3 totals 14 residues. J was trimmed by 2 bases and V by 5 bases; bases with no gene match: 3. Germline V gives CDR1 DFQATT, CDR2 SNEGSKA (reference sequence). The DNA for the CDR3 is TGCAGTGCTGCGGGACTAGCGGACACAGATACGCAGTATTTT. As protein: CSAAGLADTDTQYF.

The V call is TRBV29-1, the J call TRBJ1-1, with 7 bases fitting TRBD1. V gave up 5 bases and J gave up 5 bases; unmatched junction bases: 2. The CDR3 has 11 amino acids. Germline V gene lookup returns CDR1 SQVTM and CDR2 ANQGSEA. The CDR3 sequence: CSVYRGTEAFF. In nucleotides, the CDR3 is TGCAGCGTTTACAGGGGAACTGAAGCTTTCTTT.

This clonotype was counted a few times. The V gene is TRBV5-1, the J gene TRBJ1-2, with D uncertain. The germline CDR1 and CDR2 sequences are SGHRS and YFSETQ. This CDR3 contains 13 residues. The ends were cut back, 3 bases at V and 1 base at J, with 7 bases in the middle. In nucleotides, the CDR3 is TGCGCCAGCAGCTGGGCGGGTAACTATGGCTACACCTTC. It codes for CASSWAGNYGYTF.

The DNA of the CDR3 is TGTGCCAGTACGGTGGGCAGGGGCAATGAAAAACTGTTTTTT. It encodes CASTVGRGNEKLFF. This chain connects TRBV28 to TRBJ1-4, with D possibly TRBD1 on 6 matching bases. The V gene lost 9 bases and the J gene lost 5 bases, with 16 bases spanning the gap. CDR1 and CDR2 from the germline V gene are MDHEN and SYDVKM. This CDR3 is built from 14 residues.